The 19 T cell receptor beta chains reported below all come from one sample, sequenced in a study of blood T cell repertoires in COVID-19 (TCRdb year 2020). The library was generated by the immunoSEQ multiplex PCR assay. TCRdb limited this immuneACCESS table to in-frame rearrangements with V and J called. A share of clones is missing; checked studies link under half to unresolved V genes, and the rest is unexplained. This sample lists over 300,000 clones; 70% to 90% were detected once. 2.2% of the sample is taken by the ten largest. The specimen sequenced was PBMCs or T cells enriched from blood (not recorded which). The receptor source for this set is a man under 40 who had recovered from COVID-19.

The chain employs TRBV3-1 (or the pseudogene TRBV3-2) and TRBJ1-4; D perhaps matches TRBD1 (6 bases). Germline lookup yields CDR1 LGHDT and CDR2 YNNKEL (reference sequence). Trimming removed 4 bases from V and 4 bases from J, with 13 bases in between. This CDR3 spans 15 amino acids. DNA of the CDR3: TGTGCCAGCAGCCTGGGGGCACGACTTAATGAAAAACTGTTTTTT. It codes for CASSLGARLNEKLFF.

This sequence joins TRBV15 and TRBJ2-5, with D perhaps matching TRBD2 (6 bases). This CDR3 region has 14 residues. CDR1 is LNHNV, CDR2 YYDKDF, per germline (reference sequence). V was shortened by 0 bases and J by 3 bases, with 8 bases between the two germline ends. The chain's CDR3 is CATSRERLEETQYF. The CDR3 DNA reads TGTGCCACCAGCAGAGAGAGACTAGAAGAGACCCAGTACTTC.

CDR3 sequence reads: CASSLYGVRNTEAFF. CDR3 DNA: TGTGCCAGCAGCCTCTACGGGGTCAGGAACACTGAAGCTTTCTTT. The chain employs TRBV7-2 and TRBJ1-1; D is unclear. This CDR3 is built from 15 residues. Germline V CDR1 and CDR2: SGHTA, FQGNSA. V was cut by 5 bases and J by 1 base, with 14 bases left in between. Full variable domain (missing parts from reference TRBV7-2 and TRBJ1-1): GAGVSQSPSNKVTEKGKDVELRCDPISGHTALYWYRQSLGQGLEFLIYFQGNSAPDKSGLPSDRFSAERTGGSVSTLTIQRTQQEDSAVYLCASSLYGVRNTEAFFGQGTRLTVV.

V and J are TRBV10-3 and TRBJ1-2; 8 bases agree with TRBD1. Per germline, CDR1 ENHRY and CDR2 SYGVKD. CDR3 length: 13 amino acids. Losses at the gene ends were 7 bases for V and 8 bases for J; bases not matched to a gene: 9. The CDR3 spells CAIMGQGARGYTF. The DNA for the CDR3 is TGTGCCATCATGGGCCAGGGGGCGCGAGGCTACACCTTC.

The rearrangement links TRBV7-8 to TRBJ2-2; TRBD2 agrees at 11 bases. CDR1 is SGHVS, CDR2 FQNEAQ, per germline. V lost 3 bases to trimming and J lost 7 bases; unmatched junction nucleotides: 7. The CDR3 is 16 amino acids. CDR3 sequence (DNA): TGTGCCAGCAGCTTCCGTAGCGGGGGGGCTAGCGGGGAGCTGTTTTTT. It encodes CASSFRSGGASGELFF.

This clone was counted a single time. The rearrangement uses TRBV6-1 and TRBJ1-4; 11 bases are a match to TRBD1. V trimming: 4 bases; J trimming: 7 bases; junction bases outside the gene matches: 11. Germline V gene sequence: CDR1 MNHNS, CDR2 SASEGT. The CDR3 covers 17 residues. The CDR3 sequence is CASSAPRGQGAREKLFF. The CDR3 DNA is TGTGCCAGCAGTGCACCCCGAGGACAGGGGGCTCGTGAAAAACTGTTTTTT.

CDR3 nucleotides: TGTGCCAGCAGTGTTCAGGGGGCAAGGAGTTCACCCCTCCACTTT. It translates to CASSVQGARSSPLHF. V and J are TRBV2 and TRBJ1-6; the match to TRBD1 covers 8 bases. This CDR3 region has 15 residues. CDR1 is SNHLY and CDR2 is FYNNEI in the germline V gene. Trimming cost V 4 bases and J 9 bases; bases outside gene matches: 8. Drawing the rest from reference TRBV2 and TRBJ1-6, the complete variable domain is EPEVTQTPSHQVTQMGQEVILRCVPISNHLYFYWYRQILGQKVEFLVSFYNNEISEKSEIFDDQFSVERPDGSNFTLKIRSTKLEDSAMYFCASSVQGARSSPLHFGNGTRLTVT.

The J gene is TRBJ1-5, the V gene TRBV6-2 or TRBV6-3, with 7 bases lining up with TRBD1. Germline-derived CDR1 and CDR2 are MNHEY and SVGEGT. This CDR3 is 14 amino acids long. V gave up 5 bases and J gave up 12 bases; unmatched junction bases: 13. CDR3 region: CASSGPGQRDDQHF. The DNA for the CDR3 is TGTGCCAGCAGTGGCCCGGGACAGCGAGACGACCAGCATTTT.

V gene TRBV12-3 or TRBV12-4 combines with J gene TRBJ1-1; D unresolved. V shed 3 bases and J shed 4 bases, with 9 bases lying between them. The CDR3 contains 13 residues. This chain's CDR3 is CASSFDVSTEAFF. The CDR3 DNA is TGTGCCAGCAGTTTCGATGTGAGCACTGAAGCTTTCTTT.

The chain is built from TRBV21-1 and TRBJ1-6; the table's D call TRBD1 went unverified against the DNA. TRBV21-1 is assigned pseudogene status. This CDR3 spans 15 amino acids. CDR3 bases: TGTGCCAGCAGCACTAGACAGGGGGTAGGTTCACCCCTCCACTTT. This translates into CASSTRQGVGSPLHF.

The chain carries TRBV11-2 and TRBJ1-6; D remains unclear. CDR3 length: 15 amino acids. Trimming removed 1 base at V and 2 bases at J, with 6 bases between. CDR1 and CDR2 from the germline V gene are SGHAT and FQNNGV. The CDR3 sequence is CASSLGGAYNSPLHF. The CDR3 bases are TGTGCCAGCAGCTTAGGGGGAGCCTATAATTCACCCCTCCACTTT.

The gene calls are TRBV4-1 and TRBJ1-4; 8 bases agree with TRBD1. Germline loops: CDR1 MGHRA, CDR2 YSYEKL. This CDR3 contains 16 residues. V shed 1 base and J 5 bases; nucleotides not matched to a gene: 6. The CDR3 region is CASSQVGNRGNEKLFF. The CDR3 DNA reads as TGCGCCAGCAGCCAAGTGGGAAACAGGGGGAATGAAAAACTGTTTTTT.

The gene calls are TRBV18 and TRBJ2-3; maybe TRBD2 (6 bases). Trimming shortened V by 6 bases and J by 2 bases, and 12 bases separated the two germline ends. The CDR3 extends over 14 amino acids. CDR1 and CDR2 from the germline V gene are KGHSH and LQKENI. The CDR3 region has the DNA TGTGCCAGCTCTTTTACGGGGGTCACAGATACGCAGTATTTT. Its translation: CASSFTGVTDTQYF.

In DNA form, the CDR3 reads TGTGCCAGTAGTATAGTAGGAGGAGGGAATGGCTACACCTTC. Encoded protein: CASSIVGGGNGYTF. The rearrangement uses TRBV19 and TRBJ1-2; D call uncertain. This CDR3 has 14 residues. Germline loops: CDR1 LNHDA, CDR2 SQIVND (reference sequence). V lost 1 base and J 6 bases, leaving 12 bases between the germline ends.

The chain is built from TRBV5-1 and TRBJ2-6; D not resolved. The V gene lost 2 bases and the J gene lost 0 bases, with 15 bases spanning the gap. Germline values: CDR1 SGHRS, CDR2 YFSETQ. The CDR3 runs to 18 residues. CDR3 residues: CASSFDETTHSGANVLTF. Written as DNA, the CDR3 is TGCGCCAGCAGCTTCGACGAGACAACCCACTCTGGGGCCAACGTCCTGACTTTC.

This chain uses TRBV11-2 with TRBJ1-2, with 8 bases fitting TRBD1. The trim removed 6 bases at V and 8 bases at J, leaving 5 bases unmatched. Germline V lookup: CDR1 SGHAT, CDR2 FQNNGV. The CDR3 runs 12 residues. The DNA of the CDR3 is TGTGCCAGCAGTTTGGACAGGGACGGCTACACCTTC. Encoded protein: CASSLDRDGYTF.

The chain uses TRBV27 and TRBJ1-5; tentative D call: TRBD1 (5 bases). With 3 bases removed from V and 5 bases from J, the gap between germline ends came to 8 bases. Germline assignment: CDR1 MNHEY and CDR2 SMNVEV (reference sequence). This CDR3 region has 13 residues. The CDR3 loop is CASSFSGYQPQHF. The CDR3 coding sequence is TGTGCCAGCAGTTTCTCAGGGTATCAGCCCCAGCATTTT.

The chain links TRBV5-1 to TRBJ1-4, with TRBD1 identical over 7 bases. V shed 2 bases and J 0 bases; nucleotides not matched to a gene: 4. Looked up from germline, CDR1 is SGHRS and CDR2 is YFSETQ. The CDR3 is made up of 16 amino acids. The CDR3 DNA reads TGCGCCAGCAGCTTCGGGGACAGCGCAACTAATGAAAAACTGTTTTTT. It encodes CASSFGDSATNEKLFF.

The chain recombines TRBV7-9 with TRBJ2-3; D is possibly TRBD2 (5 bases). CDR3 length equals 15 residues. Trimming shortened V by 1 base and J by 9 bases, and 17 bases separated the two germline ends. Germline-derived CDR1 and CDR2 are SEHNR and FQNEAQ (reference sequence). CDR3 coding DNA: TGTGCCAGCAGCTTAGTACGGGGTACCCCGGGAACGCAGTATTTT. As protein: CASSLVRGTPGTQYF.